This record covers a single T cell receptor (beta chain). It lacks a known antigen. One base away there is no much larger clone; base qualities are not given. The immunoSEQ Assay was used to sequence TCR beta CDR3 regions from DNA. From the authors' description of their analysis: T cell density was computed as TCR beta template counts normalized to usable DNA estimated by amplifying housekeeping genes. Richness was estimated using the preseqR package, with extrapolation to 400,000 templates for PBMC samples and to 120,000 templates for tissue samples. Clonality was taken to be one minus Pielou's evenness. To identify tissue-enriched TCRs, differential abundance testing was run on productive amino-acid clonotypes with a minimum total count of 5 and an alpha of 0.1. The Jaccard Index and the Morisita Overlap Index were used to measure repertoire overlap between compartments. GLIPH grouped TCR beta CDR3s together with public tetramer-defined viral CDR3s, and a viral motif had to include at least three viral sequences and also show V-gene enrichment. Held by TCRdb, this immuneACCESS table contains in-frame sequences only and omits some clones. Under half of the omission traces to an unresolved V gene where checked; the cause of the rest is unknown. D and trimming were read from the DNA, whereas the V and J calls and clone size are those reported in that table. For this sample the table gives about 26,000 clones, of which approximately 86% were detected only once. The ten biggest clones cover more than 12% of the sample.

The data are from a study of T cells in localized non-small cell lung cancer (dated by TCRdb to the early 2020s). A note on the overall study: The study examined T cell repertoires in roughly 240 patients with early-stage NSCLC and compared tumors with uninvolved tumor-adjacent lungs. NSCLC patients had a mean age of around 66 years, and 120 to 150 were male and about 110 female. The cohort comprised some 220 treatment-naïve NSCLC patients with resected, localized lung tumors. Beyond this particular receptor, the publication reports: The highest T cell clonality was observed in uninvolved tumor-adjacent lung, where clonality exceeded that of tumor, suggesting that antigenic responses were more focused in uninvolved tumor-adjacent lung. Because multi-region tumor sequencing was not done, intratumor heterogeneity could not be ruled out. Longer overall survival was associated with higher T cell density in blood, whereas shorter survival was associated with higher clonality in adjacent lung. Because of the exploratory design, TCR variables were selected using unadjusted p-values without false-discovery rate correction. A median of roughly 60 of the top 100 tumor clones turned up in the paired uninvolved adjacent lung, and around 27 of those clones also ranked among the top 100 of that same adjacent lung.

CDR1 and CDR2, per the germline V gene, are MDHEN and SYDVKM. The CDR3 sequence holds 17 residues, the cysteine and phenylalanine included. Only the CDR3 portion is preserved as DNA: 51 bases, with reading frame beginning at the first base. V is clipped by 3 bases and J by 0 bases, and the sequence between their germline boundaries is 16 bases long. At diagnosis, tumor, uninvolved tumor-adjacent lung and peripheral blood were collected and then preserved as a mix of FFPE and fresh-frozen material. For TCR repertoire profiling, the blood samples were analyzed as peripheral blood mononuclear cells. The V gene is TRBV28 and the J gene is TRBJ2-3, with a tentative D gene TRBD2 over 6 matching bases. Sequencing was performed on peripheral blood, taken before any cancer treatment. The clonotype comes from a female donor of 60 years or more with stage II squamous cell lung carcinoma. The DNA sequence is TGTGCCAGCAGTTTCCCTGTTAGCGGAGCCAGCACAGATACGCAGTATTTT. It translates as CASSFPVSGASTDTQYF.